This TCR beta chain was identified in a study of blood T cell repertoires in COVID-19. Overall study: Sources were T cells, B-cell-depleted T cells, or PBMCs; the material itself was cDNA or gDNA.

Data came from immunoSEQ multiplex PCR; TCRdb stores just in-frame clones and leaves some out. This sample has some 160,000 clones, with 75% to 90% found just once. Trimming shortened V by 6 bases and J by 1 base, and 14 bases separated the two germline ends. The CDR3 is 15 residues long. Germline-derived CDR1 and CDR2 are LNHDA and SQIVND (reference sequence). The source of this sequence is a woman aged 55-70 years with active COVID-19. The sample taken for sequencing was peripheral blood. This sequence joins TRBV19 and TRBJ2-3, with a weak D call TRBD2 (5 bases). The CDR3 coding sequence is TGTGCCAGTAGGAGGGAGACACTAGGCACAGATACGCAGTATTTT. Translated, it gives CASRRETLGTDTQYF.